This TCR beta chain was sequenced for a study of shared clonotypes between healthy human individuals. Overall study context: Every donor yielded three CD4 naive, three CD4 memory, two CD8 naive and one CD8 memory plate.

The V gene lost 5 bases and the J gene lost 7 bases, with 18 bases spanning the gap. The length of the CDR3 is 15 residues. Germline V CDR1 and CDR2: SGHTA, FQGNSA. The method was immunoSEQ multiplex PCR; TCRdb's version includes in-frame clones alone and lacks a portion of them. The sample consists of approximately 2.1 million clones, over 90% of them appearing once. The sequenced material came from naive CD4+ T cells from PBMCs. Noted subset: CD45RA+ positively selected. The genes are TRBV7-2 and TRBJ2-1; D possibly corresponds to TRBD2 (6 bases). This TCR was sampled from a man aged 18 to 35 in good health. Some clones in this sample may be carry-over from other donors' samples. Written as DNA, the CDR3 is TGTGCCAGCAGCCACGGGACTCCGTTTATTAATGAGCAGTTCTTC. This translates into CASSHGTPFINEQFF.